These 9 T cell receptor beta chains originate from one sample sequenced in a study of T-cell memory formation after mild COVID-19. TCRdb itself ran the 5' RACE reads through MiXCR, one entry per CDR3 protein. The sample lists some 200,000 distinct CDR3 sequences; around 8.8% were seen once. The sequenced sample consisted of PBMCs or a T cell subset sorted from them (not recorded which). Receptor source: a man younger than 30 who had mild COVID-19 (a few samples of this study predate the infection). Cell type and time point are not known.

This clonotype has more than one count but fewer than ten. This chain links TRBV19 with TRBJ2-3; D might be TRBD2 (6 bases). Trimming took off 4 bases at V and 1 base at J, with 12 bases between the two ends. The CDR3 runs to 15 residues. Germline V gene lookup returns CDR1 LNHDA and CDR2 SQIVND (reference sequence). CDR3 protein: CASSSGVTRTDTQYF. As DNA, the CDR3 is TGTGCCAGTAGTAGCGGGGTGACCCGCACAGATACGCAGTATTTT. The whole variable domain, filled in from reference TRBV19 and TRBJ2-3, reads DGGITQSPKYLFRKEGQNVTLSCEQNLNHDAMYWYRQDPGQGLRLIYYSQIVNDFQKGDIAEGYSVSREKKESFPLTVTSAQKNPTAFYLCASSSGVTRTDTQYFGPGTRLTVL.

This clonotype was seen at least ten times. The V call is TRBV5-1, the J call TRBJ1-1; TRBD1 is a possible D gene (6 bases). The CDR3 extends over 13 amino acids. Trimming removed 6 bases at V and 0 bases at J, with 9 bases between. The germline gives CDR1 SGHRS, CDR2 YFSETQ. The CDR3: CASTGQLNTEAFF. For the CDR3, the DNA is TGCGCCAGCACCGGACAGCTGAACACTGAAGCTTTCTTT.

This clonotype showed up just a few times. This chain connects TRBV28 to TRBJ2-1; 8 bases are shared with TRBD2. CDR1 and CDR2 (germline): MDHEN, SYDVKM. The ends lost 6 bases at V and 11 bases at J; junction bases unmatched: 15. The CDR3 runs to 15 residues. The chain's CDR3 is CASRPGLAGLRKQFF. The CDR3, as DNA: TGTGCCAGCAGGCCCGGACTAGCTGGGCTGAGGAAGCAGTTCTTC.

This clonotype was recorded a few times. CDR3 in amino acids: CASSPPRTPYEQYF. The DNA of the CDR3 is TGTGCCAGCTCACCACCAAGGACACCCTACGAGCAGTACTTC. The chain links TRBV18 to TRBJ2-7, with a tentative D call TRBD1 (5 bases). Trimming left V 0 bases short and J 2 bases short, with 8 bases between. Germline CDR1 KGHSH, CDR2 LQKENI. This CDR3 has 14 amino acids. Variable domain in full (rest from reference TRBV18 and TRBJ2-7): NAGVMQNPRHLVRRRGQEARLRCSPMKGHSHVYWYRQLPEEGLKFMVYLQKENIIDESGMPKERFSAEFPKEGPSILRIQQVVRGDSAAYFCASSPPRTPYEQYFGPGTRLTVT.

This chain joins TRBV27 and TRBJ2-7; the D call may be TRBD1 or TRBD2 (5 bases each). Germline V gene data show CDR1 as MNHEY and CDR2 as SMNVEV (reference sequence). Trimming stripped 6 bases from V and 0 bases from J, with 15 bases between. This CDR3 comprises 15 residues. The CDR3 DNA sequence: TGTGCCAGCAGCCTCCCGGGACCGAGCTCCTACGAGCAGTACTTC. Translating gives CASSLPGPSSYEQYF.

This chain links TRBV12-3 or TRBV12-4 with TRBJ2-5; 9 positions match TRBD2. Trimming removed 5 bases from V and 5 bases from J; junction bases left unmatched: 24. The CDR3 length is 20 residues. The CDR3 region is CASSPRRGGLFVGDRETQYF. The CDR3 DNA reads TGTGCCAGCAGTCCGCGGCGGGGGGGCCTTTTCGTCGGGGATCGCGAGACCCAGTACTTC.

This clonotype was recorded a few times. The V gene is TRBV7-9, the J gene TRBJ2-5, with 7 nucleotides matching TRBD2. Germline loops: CDR1 SEHNR, CDR2 FQNEAQ (reference sequence). J lost 2 bases, V lost 5 bases, and 2 bases had no gene match. There are 13 residues in the CDR3. The CDR3, as DNA: TGTGCCAGCAGCCGGACTAGACAAGAGACCCAGTACTTC. Protein: CASSRTRQETQYF.

The chain joins TRBV5-1 to TRBJ2-3; D is unresolved. Germline CDR1 reads SGHRS; CDR2 reads YFSETQ. Trimming removed 0 bases from V and 1 base from J, with 12 bases in between. This CDR3 is 16 amino acids long. The CDR3, as DNA: TGCGCCAGCAGCTTGGAGGGCGGAGAAGGCACAGATACGCAGTATTTT. It specifies CASSLEGGEGTDTQYF.

The chain carries TRBV2 and TRBJ1-1; TRBD1 matches 7 bases. The CDR3 runs to 14 residues. The ends lost 8 bases at V and 4 bases at J; junction bases unmatched: 10. CDR1 and CDR2 from the germline V gene are SNHLY and FYNNEI. CDR3 DNA: TGTGCCAGCGGTAGACAGGGCGGTACCACTGAAGCTTTCTTT. Its protein product is CASGRQGGTTEAFF.